This T cell receptor (beta chain) originates from a study of blood T cell repertoires in COVID-19. In the original processing: The authors estimated nucleated cell counts from reference gene primer amplification. TCRdb keeps only in-frame clones here, not all; method: immunoSEQ multiplex PCR. That table supplies the V and J calls and clone size; D and trimming were determined from the DNA. The data hold approximately 240,000 clones, with around 84% observed a single time. The clonotype originates from a woman in her thirties or forties who had recovered from COVID-19. Sequencing was done on a sample of peripheral blood.

The CDR3 sequence is CASSLTRTGFAFF. The CDR3 nucleotides read TGTGCCAGCAGTTTAACCCGGACAGGGTTCGCTTTCTTT. The chain has TRBV12-3 or TRBV12-4 and TRBJ1-1; 8 nucleotides agree with TRBD1. The CDR3 is 13 amino acids. V trimming: 2 bases; J trimming: 11 bases; junction bases outside the gene matches: 7.